Below, 9 T cell receptor beta chains from the same sample are listed, as sequenced in a study of identifying expanded T cells in peripheral blood (dated by TCRdb to about 2019). The library came from the immunoSEQ multiplex PCR assay. The immuneACCESS repertoire file appears here via TCRdb, limited to in-frame rearrangements. These files lack a portion of the clones; in checked studies, under half of the deficit traces to unresolved V genes, and the cause of the others is not known. The sample table shows over 80,000 clones, and roughly 86% are seen once. In total, the top ten clones hold 5.5% to 6.5% of the sample. Sequenced sample: blood. These receptors were taken from a person between 18 and 70 years old in good health.

This clone was found a few times. The V call is TRBV7-2, the J call TRBJ1-6; D is perhaps TRBD1 (6 bases). This CDR3 is built from 14 residues. V was trimmed by 3 bases and J by 7 bases, leaving 10 bases between them. Germline loops: CDR1 SGHTA, CDR2 FQGNSA. The CDR3 coding sequence is TGTGCCAGCAGCTTGAATGGACAGAATTCACCCCTCCACTTT. This codes for CASSLNGQNSPLHF.

This clone was counted a single time. The chain combines TRBV18 with TRBJ2-2, with D uncertain. The CDR3 covers 14 residues. Germline loops: CDR1 KGHSH, CDR2 LQKENI. With 1 base removed from V and 1 base from J, the gap between germline ends came to 4 bases. DNA of the CDR3: TGTGCCAGCTCACCACAACAGAACACCGGGGAGCTGTTTTTT. It translates to CASSPQQNTGELFF.

The chain links TRBV7-6 to TRBJ1-1; D is possibly TRBD1 (6 bases). The V gene lost 5 bases and the J gene lost 4 bases, with 14 bases spanning the gap. The CDR3 is 14 residues long. The V gene's germline CDR1 is SGHVS and CDR2 FNYEAQ. The CDR3 spells CASSGRGGGTEAFF. The CDR3 region has the DNA TGTGCCAGCAGCGGCAGGGGCGGGGGCACTGAAGCTTTCTTT.

V is TRBV6-5 and J is TRBJ1-1; no clear D. Germline CDR1 reads MNHEY; CDR2 reads SVGAGI. This CDR3 region has 13 residues. V lost 6 bases and J 4 bases, leaving 12 bases between the germline ends. CDR3 protein: CASRAPLSTEAFF. The DNA of the CDR3 is TGTGCCAGCAGGGCCCCCCTGAGCACTGAAGCTTTCTTT.

The J gene is TRBJ2-7, the V gene TRBV7-9; either TRBD1 or TRBD2 may supply D (7 bases each). Germline V lookup: CDR1 SEHNR, CDR2 FQNEAQ (reference sequence). The CDR3 runs to 14 residues. The germline V and J ends were trimmed by 3 bases and 2 bases, with 11 bases remaining between them. The CDR3 nucleotides are TGTGCCAGCAGCTTCCAGGGGGGGGCCTACGAGCAGTACTTC. This codes for CASSFQGGAYEQYF.

The rearrangement links TRBV28 to TRBJ1-3, with a weak D call TRBD1 (6 bases). This CDR3 has 14 amino acids. Germline lookup yields CDR1 MDHEN and CDR2 SYDVKM. Trimming stripped 6 bases from V and 0 bases from J, with 9 bases between. The CDR3 DNA sequence: TGTGCCAGCAGGAGGGGGATCTCTGGAAACACCATATATTTT. Residues: CASRRGISGNTIYF.

CDR3 in amino acids: CASSEPDRVRFF. In DNA, the CDR3 is TGCGCCAGCAGCGAGCCTGACAGGGTACGGTTCTTC. J is TRBJ2-1 and V is TRBV5-1, with 7 bases identical to TRBD1. This CDR3 has 12 amino acids. The ends lost 4 bases at V and 15 bases at J; junction bases unmatched: 10. In germline, CDR1 is SGHRS, CDR2 YFSETQ. Supplemented by reference TRBV5-1 and TRBJ2-1, the full variable domain reads KAGVTQTPRYLIKTRGQQVTLSCSPISGHRSVSWYQQTPGQGLQFLFEYFSETQRNKGNFPGRFSGRQFSNSRSEMNVSTLELGDSALYLCASSEPDRVRFFGPGTRLTVL.

The genes are TRBV5-1 and TRBJ2-6, with TRBD1 as a possible D gene (5 bases). Germline CDR1 reads SGHRS; CDR2 reads YFSETQ. The CDR3 consists of 18 residues. With 0 bases removed from V and 2 bases from J, the gap between germline ends came to 15 bases. DNA of the CDR3: TGCGCCAGCAGCTTGGTGTCAACAGGAAGTGCTGGGGCCAACGTCCTGACTTTC. It specifies CASSLVSTGSAGANVLTF.

The V gene is TRBV4-1, the J gene TRBJ2-7; no firm D call. The J call is in doubt because the DNA end fits TRBJ2-5 better. Per germline, CDR1 MGHRA and CDR2 YSYEKL. CDR3 size: 14 residues. The CDR3 protein is CASSQIQGQETQYF. The DNA of the CDR3 is TGCGCCAGCAGCCAGATACAAGGACAAGAGACCCAGTACTTC.